This TCR beta chain was found in a study of OX40 agonist ivuxolimab in advanced cancers. Study findings and constraints: Researchers did not determine the expanded peripheral T cells' antigen specificity.

This CDR3 comprises 15 residues. V dropped 6 bases and J dropped 1 base, with 15 bases sitting between them. Germline values: CDR1 MDHEN, CDR2 SYDVKM. TCRdb keeps only in-frame clones here, not all; method: immunoSEQ multiplex PCR. The sample holds about 73,000 clones, 88% seen once. As to this clone: Antigen unknown.

The source was CD4+ or CD8+ T cells sorted from blood, collected in a trial of the OX40 agonist ivuxolimab. The clonotype originates from an adult with an advanced solid tumor such as melanoma, head and neck, liver or kidney cancer. The chain combines TRBV28 with TRBJ1-2, with a weak D call TRBD1 (6 bases). The CDR3: CASSGGGAGNYGYTF. The CDR3 nucleotides read TGTGCCAGCAGCGGGGGCGGGGCGGGTAACTATGGCTACACCTTC.